This T cell receptor (beta chain) was sequenced in a study of T cell repertoires in cytomegalovirus infection. With regard to this clonotype: Its antigen is not identified.

Trimming pared 2 bases from V and 0 bases from J, leaving 14 bases between. Germline loops: CDR1 LNHDA, CDR2 SQIVND (reference sequence). The CDR3 length is 17 residues. TCRdb passed the reads through MiXCR, listing each CDR3 protein once. This table has under 200,000 distinct CDR3 sequences, 20% to 25% appearing once. V is TRBV19 and J is TRBJ1-5; D remains unclear. The TCR originated in a human donor in good health (CMV status not recorded). Some clones in this sample may be carry-over from other donors' samples. The input for sequencing was CD8+ T cells from cultured PBMCs, taken from culture after CMV antigen stimulation. The CDR3 sequence: CASSITGILYSNQPQHF. In DNA, the CDR3 is TGTGCCAGTAGTATAACTGGGATACTTTATAGCAATCAGCCCCAGCATTTT.